These 18 T cell receptor beta chains were all obtained from the same sample, sequenced in a study of T-cell memory formation after mild COVID-19. TCRdb independently ran MiXCR on the 5' RACE reads; one entry per CDR3 protein. This table holds about 400,000 distinct CDR3 sequences, less than 25% found once. Specimen: PBMCs or a T cell subset sorted from them (not recorded which). The receptors were gathered from an adult woman who had mild COVID-19 (a few samples of this study predate the infection). Cell type and time point are not known.

In its sample, this clonotype was seen many times. The chain carries TRBV5-1 and TRBJ1-4, with D unclear. The germline V and J ends were trimmed by 0 bases and 4 bases, with 7 bases remaining between them. This CDR3 comprises 14 residues. CDR1 is SGHRS and CDR2 is YFSETQ in the germline V gene. CDR3 residues: CASSLDGSNEKLFF. The CDR3 DNA sequence: TGCGCCAGCAGCTTGGATGGGAGTAATGAAAAACTGTTTTTT.

The chain is built from TRBV27 and TRBJ2-5; 7 positions match TRBD1. V gave up 5 bases and J gave up 3 bases; unmatched junction bases: 12. The CDR3 extends over 16 amino acids. Germline V CDR1 and CDR2: MNHEY, SMNVEV (reference sequence). The chain's CDR3 is CASSVQGIRWKETQYF. The CDR3 DNA reads as TGTGCCAGCAGTGTACAGGGGATTCGGTGGAAAGAGACCCAGTACTTC.

The chain uses TRBV12-3 or TRBV12-4 and TRBJ1-1; possible D gene TRBD1, 5 bases. This CDR3 is built from 15 residues. Between the trimmed V and J ends, which lost 4 bases and 3 bases, there was a span of 15 bases. CDR3 protein: CASSSGAGMDTEAFF. Here the CDR3 DNA reads TGTGCCAGCAGTTCTGGGGCGGGGATGGACACTGAAGCTTTCTTT.

This clonotype was recorded at least ten times. This rearrangement joins TRBV7-9 to TRBJ2-2; 12 bases are shared with TRBD1. V lost 5 bases, J lost 7 bases, and 8 bases stayed unmatched. Germline assignment: CDR1 SEHNR and CDR2 FQNEAQ (reference sequence). The CDR3 runs to 16 residues. This CDR3 reads CASSPRDRGLNGELFF. Written as DNA, the CDR3 is TGTGCCAGCAGCCCCCGGGACAGGGGGCTAAACGGGGAGCTGTTTTTT. Supplemented by reference TRBV7-9 and TRBJ2-2, the full variable domain reads DTGVSQNPRHKITKRGQNVTFRCDPISEHNRLYWYRQTLGQGPEFLTYFQNEAQLEKSRLLSDRFSAERPKGSFSTLEIQRTEQGDSAMYLCASSPRDRGLNGELFFGEGSRLTVL.

Regarding this clonotype: Compared with germline, one end of the junction differs, possibly owing to a read error. The V call is TRBV25-1, the J call TRBJ2-2; 9 bases map to TRBD1. Germline V gene lookup returns CDR1 MGHDK and CDR2 SYGVNS. The CDR3 spans 17 residues. CDR3 DNA: TGTGCCAGCAGTGACCCTATCGGGACAGGGAACTCCGGGGAGCTGTTTTTT. The encoded protein is CASSDPIGTGNSGELFF.

CDR3 sequence reads: CASPRGEGQETQYF. In DNA form, the CDR3 reads TGTGCTAGCCCTCGCGGGGAGGGCCAAGAGACCCAGTACTTC. The chain joins TRBV2 to TRBJ2-5; 7 bases line up with TRBD2. The germline gives CDR1 SNHLY, CDR2 FYNNEI. This CDR3 region has 14 residues.

The chain couples TRBV4-2 to TRBJ2-1; 8 bases agree with TRBD2. Trimming removed 0 bases from V and 4 bases from J; junction bases left unmatched: 8. Germline values: CDR1 LGHNA, CDR2 YNFKEQ. The CDR3 loop spans 17 amino acids. The CDR3 sequence is CASSQDFRLAGYNEQFF. CDR3 bases: TGTGCCAGCAGCCAAGACTTCCGGCTAGCGGGTTACAATGAGCAGTTCTTC.

This clonotype was detected a few times. The chain uses TRBV2 and TRBJ2-7; the D call may be TRBD1 or TRBD2 (5 bases each). The CDR3 runs 14 residues. V was cut by 9 bases and J by 5 bases, with 20 bases left in between. Per the germline V gene, CDR1 is SNHLY and CDR2 is FYNNEI. The CDR3 loop is CASIRDLLGNEQYF. In DNA form, the CDR3 reads TGTGCCAGTATACGGGACCTACTCGGAAACGAGCAGTACTTC.

This clonotype showed up just a few times. V gene TRBV4-2 combines with J gene TRBJ2-1; 11 bases line up with TRBD2. CDR1 is LGHNA, CDR2 YNFKEQ, per germline. Losses at the gene ends were 0 bases for V and 7 bases for J; bases not matched to a gene: 5. The CDR3 consists of 16 residues. CDR3 residues: CASSQDRSGRANEQFF. As DNA, the CDR3 is TGTGCCAGCAGCCAAGATCGTAGCGGGAGGGCGAATGAGCAGTTCTTC.

This chain joins TRBV20-1 and TRBJ2-7; D is possibly TRBD1 (7 bases). V was shortened by 3 bases and J by 7 bases, with 31 bases between the two germline ends. The germline V gene has CDR1 DFQATT and CDR2 SNEGSKA (reference sequence). The CDR3 totals 18 residues. The CDR3 region has the DNA TGCAGTGCTAGCCTCAAATCTTTAGAGGCGGGACAGTTGGGTGAGCAGTACTTC. Protein: CSASLKSLEAGQLGEQYF.

This clonotype was recorded a few times. This rearrangement joins TRBV3-1 to TRBJ2-7; D unclear. The CDR3 totals 13 residues. In germline, CDR1 is LGHDT, CDR2 YNNKEL (reference sequence). V shed 0 bases and J shed 2 bases, with 5 bases lying between them. The CDR3 reads CASSQDLAYEQYF. Written as DNA, the CDR3 is TGTGCCAGCAGCCAAGATCTCGCCTACGAGCAGTACTTC.

This chain uses TRBV11-1 with TRBJ2-3; D is possibly TRBD1 (6 bases). This CDR3 region has 16 residues. The germline V gene encodes CDR1 SGHAT and CDR2 FQDESV (reference sequence). The V end lost 4 bases, the J end lost 0 bases, and 14 bases lay between the germline ends. Here the CDR3 DNA reads TGTGCCAGCAGCTGGCCCGGCAGGGGTAGCACAGATACGCAGTATTTT. It encodes CASSWPGRGSTDTQYF. Full variable domain (missing parts from reference TRBV11-1 and TRBJ2-3): EAEVAQSPRYKITEKSQAVAFWCDPISGHATLYWYRQILGQGPELLVQFQDESVVDDSQLPKDRFSAERLKGVDSTLKIQPAELGDSAMYLCASSWPGRGSTDTQYFGPGTRLTVL.

Only a few counts were recorded for this clonotype. The chain couples TRBV25-1 to TRBJ2-3, with 9 bases fitting TRBD2. V shed 7 bases, J shed 4 bases, and the junction held 12 bases outside the gene matches. The CDR3 extends over 16 amino acids. Germline CDR1 MGHDK, CDR2 SYGVNS. This chain's CDR3 is CASTGMRTSDADTQYF. The CDR3 DNA is TGTGCCAGCACAGGAATGCGGACTAGCGACGCAGATACGCAGTATTTT.

The V call is TRBV11-3, the J call TRBJ1-5, with D unresolved. The ends were cut back, 5 bases at V and 4 bases at J, with 9 bases in the middle. This CDR3 is built from 13 residues. Germline-derived CDR1 and CDR2 are SGHNT and YENEEA. In DNA, the CDR3 is TGTGCCAGCAGCGTTACCCCTAATCAGCCCCAGCATTTT. It encodes CASSVTPNQPQHF.

This clonotype was seen a single time. The J gene is TRBJ2-3, the V gene TRBV6-5, with no clear D. Trimming shortened V by 0 bases and J by 2 bases, and 6 bases separated the two germline ends. Germline CDR1 and CDR2: MNHEY and SVGAGI. CDR3 size: 14 residues. The CDR3 coding sequence is TGTGCCAGCAGTTACTCGCCGGACACAGATACGCAGTATTTT. Encoded protein: CASSYSPDTDTQYF.

In its sample, this clonotype was seen a few times. The chain has TRBV5-4 and TRBJ2-3; D perhaps matches TRBD2 (5 bases). The V end was cut by 0 bases, the J end by 0 bases, with 14 bases between. This CDR3 region has 17 residues. Germline CDR1 reads SGHNT; CDR2 reads YYREEE (reference sequence). The CDR3 bases are TGTGCCAGCAGCTTGGCGGGAATGTACCCTAGCACAGATACGCAGTATTTT. This gives the protein CASSLAGMYPSTDTQYF.

This clonotype has just a few counts. This sequence joins TRBV7-8 and TRBJ2-1, with 10 bases identical to TRBD2. The CDR3 has 19 amino acids. Germline trimming cut 5 bases from V and 5 bases from J; bases unmatched to any gene: 18. CDR1 is SGHVS, CDR2 FQNEAQ, per germline. In nucleotides, the CDR3 is TGTGCCAGCAGCCCTCGGTTCCTAGCGGGAGCCACAGCGAACAATGAGCAGTTCTTC. Encoded protein: CASSPRFLAGATANNEQFF.

The chain combines TRBV14 with TRBJ1-1; D may be TRBD1 (5 bases). Germline V gives CDR1 SGHDN, CDR2 FVKESK. Between the trimmed V and J ends, which lost 1 base and 6 bases, there was a span of 18 bases. This CDR3 has 16 amino acids. The CDR3 DNA reads TGTGCCAGCAGCCAAGTCTCCGGGACCCCGTTGGCTGAAGCTTTCTTT. Its protein product is CASSQVSGTPLAEAFF. Based on the CDR3 plus reference TRBV14 and TRBJ1-1, the full variable domain is EAGVTQFPSHSVIEKGQTVTLRCDPISGHDNLYWYRRVMGKEIKFLLHFVKESKQDESGMPNNRFLAERTGGTYSTLKVQPAELEDSGVYFCASSQVSGTPLAEAFFGQGTRLTVV.